The 9 T cell receptor beta chains in this list originate from one sample, sequenced in a study of Graves' ophthalmopathy and Graves' hyperthyroidism. Amplification targeted the TCR beta CDR3 regions, with RNA transcripts as the source material. The first-round RT-PCR employed HTBI primers together with the Qiagen OneStep RT-PCR kit. A multiplex PCR was then performed as the second round. In TCRdb, the multiplex PCR reads were re-called with MiXCR into one record per CDR3 protein. The sample contains 350,000 to 400,000 distinct CDR3 sequences, 18% of which appear only once. The sequenced sample was peripheral blood. The receptors were sampled from a young woman with Graves' ophthalmopathy.

This clonotype came up many times. This sequence joins TRBV4-2 and TRBJ1-1, with D perhaps TRBD1 (5 bases). Trimming left V 1 base short and J 3 bases short, with 21 bases between. The CDR3 is 18 residues long. Looked up from germline, CDR1 is LGHNA and CDR2 is YNFKEQ. CDR3 amino acids: CASSQGPRALRGDTEAFF. CDR3 DNA: TGTGCCAGCAGCCAAGGACCCAGGGCCCTACGGGGGGACACTGAAGCTTTCTTT.

Many counts were recorded for this clonotype. The genes are TRBV28 and TRBJ2-7, with 11 bases fitting TRBD1. This CDR3 is 15 amino acids long. V shed 5 bases and J 7 bases; nucleotides not matched to a gene: 10. Germline values: CDR1 MDHEN, CDR2 SYDVKM. The CDR3: CASSVPSGTGGEQYF. In DNA, the CDR3 is TGTGCCAGCAGTGTACCGTCGGGGACAGGGGGAGAGCAGTACTTC.

This clonotype occurred many times. This chain connects TRBV27 to TRBJ1-6; D remains ambiguous. V lost 2 bases and J lost 6, with 8 bases in between. The germline gives CDR1 MNHEY, CDR2 SMNVEV (reference sequence). There are 14 residues in the CDR3. CDR3 bases: TGTGCCAGCAGTTTAGAGGTTGCTAATTCACCCCTCCACTTT. It specifies CASSLEVANSPLHF.

In this sample, this clonotype turned up many times. This chain uses TRBV6-6 with TRBJ2-6; TRBD2 matches at 7 bases. Germline assignment: CDR1 MNHNY and CDR2 SVGAGI (reference sequence). The CDR3 is 21 residues long. With V trimmed by 2 bases and J by 0 bases, 16 bases remained unmatched. CDR3 amino acids: CASSYKMGVLAESSGANVLTF. CDR3 sequence (DNA): TGTGCCAGCAGTTACAAAATGGGTGTCCTAGCGGAGAGCTCTGGGGCCAACGTCCTGACTTTC.

The gene calls are TRBV6-1 and TRBJ2-7; TRBD1 agrees at 7 bases. Germline CDR1 is MNHNS and CDR2 is SASEGT. The V and J ends lost 3 bases and 1 base, in that order; junction bases with no gene match: 6. This CDR3 is 15 amino acids long. The CDR3: CASSDLTGKSYEQYF. The CDR3 coding sequence is TGTGCCAGCAGTGATTTGACAGGGAAGTCCTACGAGCAGTACTTC.

This clonotype was detected ten times or more. CDR3 nucleotides: TGTGCCAGCAGTTTCTTTGTAGCCGGGACAGCACGTGGAGAGACCCAGTACTTC. Amino acids: CASSFFVAGTARGETQYF. The gene calls are TRBV28 and TRBJ2-5; 7 bases are shared with TRBD1. The length of the CDR3 is 18 residues. With V trimmed by 3 bases and J by 4 bases, 17 bases remained unmatched. Germline CDR1 is MDHEN and CDR2 is SYDVKM.

This clonotype was counted ten times or more. The V call is TRBV9, the J call TRBJ2-2; D is undetermined. CDR3 length: 14 amino acids. V lost 0 bases to trimming and J lost 6 bases, with 9 bases between them. In germline, CDR1 is SGDLS, CDR2 YYNGEE. CDR3 sequence reads: CASSVVGSAGELFF. The CDR3 DNA follows: TGTGCCAGCAGCGTAGTTGGATCGGCCGGGGAGCTGTTTTTT. Full variable domain (missing parts from reference TRBV9 and TRBJ2-2): DSGVTQTPKHLITATGQRVTLRCSPRSGDLSVYWYQQSLDQGLQFLIQYYNGEERAKGNILERFSAQQFPDLHSELNLSSLELGDSALYFCASSVVGSAGELFFGEGSRLTVL.

This clonotype has a count of ten or more. The chain recombines TRBV15 with TRBJ1-1; D is unresolved. This CDR3 is 12 amino acids long. The ends were cut back, 5 bases at V and 3 bases at J, with 7 bases in the middle. CDR1 and CDR2 from the germline V gene are LNHNV and YYDKDF (reference sequence). As DNA, the CDR3 is TGTGCCACCAGCGTAGGATACACTGAAGCTTTCTTT. Its translation is CATSVGYTEAFF.

This clonotype was seen ten or more times. The gene calls are TRBV30 and TRBJ1-1, with TRBD1 matching over 8 bases. The germline V gene has CDR1 GTSNPN and CDR2 SVGIG (reference sequence). This CDR3 contains 13 residues. J lost 6 bases, V lost 5 bases, and 8 bases had no gene match. CDR3 sequence reads: CAWAGQGAPEAFF. The DNA of the CDR3 is TGTGCCTGGGCAGGACAGGGTGCCCCTGAAGCTTTCTTT.